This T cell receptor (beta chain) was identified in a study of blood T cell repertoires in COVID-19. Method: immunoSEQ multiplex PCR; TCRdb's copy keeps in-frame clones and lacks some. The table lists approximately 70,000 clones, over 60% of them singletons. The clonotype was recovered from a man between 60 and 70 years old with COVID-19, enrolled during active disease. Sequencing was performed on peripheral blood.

The CDR3 DNA reads TGCAGTGCTAGTGCTCAGGGACTAGCGGGAACCTACGAGCAGTACTTC. This translates into CSASAQGLAGTYEQYF. The chain employs TRBV20-1 and TRBJ2-7, with 13 bases that match TRBD2. Germline CDR1 DFQATT, CDR2 SNEGSKA (reference sequence). V dropped 3 bases and J dropped 2; count of bases not matched to a gene: 7. CDR3 length: 16 residues.